The entry below describes one T cell receptor (beta chain). These data originate in a study of blood T cells in healthy people across ages. Together with a sample-barcoded 5' primer, a J-beta primer mix was included in a second PCR lasting roughly 6 to 12 cycles. TCRdb reprocessed the 5' RACE reads with MiXCR, giving one entry per CDR3 protein. The sample carries roughly 1.5 million distinct CDR3 sequences, about 45% recorded once. The CDR3 has 13 amino acids. Trimming took off 6 bases at V and 6 bases at J, with 13 bases between the two ends. Peripheral blood from each donor was collected in a volume of about 9.9 milliliters.

The clonotype originates from a woman under 30 in good health. V and J are TRBV12-3 or TRBV12-4 and TRBJ2-3; D is unclear. The material sequenced was blood. The CDR3 sequence: CASRVSSPDTQYF. The DNA for the CDR3 is TGTGCCAGCAGAGTCAGTAGTCCGGATACGCAGTATTTT.